Shown below are 24 T cell receptor beta chains from a single sample sequenced in a study of graft-versus-host responses after intestinal transplantation. Sequencing was performed with immunoSEQ multiplex PCR; in TCRdb, only in-frame clones are kept and a portion is missing. This sample has 100,000 to 120,000 clones, with around 93% found just once. For these receptors, no antigen is known. Sample: unstimulated CD8+ T cells sorted from spleen or lymph node cells, taken before intestinal transplant. Source of these receptors: a human donor who received an intestinal transplant.

This rearrangement joins TRBV5-8 to TRBJ2-7; no clear D gene. The ends were cut back, 4 bases at V and 2 bases at J, with 13 bases in the middle. This CDR3 spans 14 amino acids. Germline V CDR1 and CDR2: SGHTS, YDEGEE. CDR3 nucleotide sequence: TGTGCCAGCAGCCCCCCCCACGGTACCTACGAGCAGTACTTC. It specifies CASSPPHGTYEQYF.

The V call is TRBV5-1, the J call TRBJ2-2; no clear D gene. Germline V CDR1 and CDR2: SGHRS, YFSETQ. The V end was cut by 4 bases, the J end by 0 bases, with 10 bases between. The CDR3 totals 15 residues. CDR3 sequence reads: CASSRRPANTGELFF. The CDR3, as DNA: TGCGCCAGCAGCCGAAGGCCCGCGAACACCGGGGAGCTGTTTTTT.

V is TRBV19 and J is TRBJ2-6; the match to TRBD1 covers 7 bases. J lost 0 bases, V lost 1 base, and 3 bases had no gene match. This CDR3 has 17 amino acids. CDR1 is LNHDA, CDR2 SQIVND, per germline (reference sequence). The CDR3 sequence: CASSIGQGVSGANVLTF. CDR3 sequence (DNA): TGTGCCAGTAGTATAGGTCAGGGGGTCTCTGGGGCCAACGTCCTGACTTTC. Looking up the rest from reference TRBV19 and TRBJ2-6 gives the full variable domain: DGGITQSPKYLFRKEGQNVTLSCEQNLNHDAMYWYRQDPGQGLRLIYYSQIVNDFQKGDIAEGYSVSREKKESFPLTVTSAQKNPTAFYLCASSIGQGVSGANVLTFGAGSRLTVL.

The chain links TRBV29-1 to TRBJ2-7; TRBD2 matches 7 bases. Germline V gives CDR1 SQVTM, CDR2 ANQGSEA. The V segment lost 3 bases and the J segment 5 bases; nucleotides outside the gene matches: 7. There are 13 residues in the CDR3. The CDR3: CSVEGEGIDEQYF. For the CDR3, the DNA is TGCAGCGTTGAGGGGGAGGGTATCGACGAGCAGTACTTC.

The chain uses TRBV6-6 and TRBJ2-1; 9 nucleotides line up with TRBD2. After removal of 8 bases from V and 4 bases from J, the junction contained 12 bases not matched to a gene. Per the germline V gene, CDR1 is MNHNY and CDR2 is SVGAGI (reference sequence). The CDR3 runs to 16 residues. CDR3 bases: TGTGCCAGCGCGTTGGGGGGACTAGCCTTATACAATGAGCAGTTCTTC. Amino acid sequence: CASALGGLALYNEQFF.

This sequence joins TRBV4-1 and TRBJ2-7; TRBD2 matches 8 bases. Germline CDR1 MGHRA, CDR2 YSYEKL. This CDR3 region has 15 residues. Losses at the gene ends were 4 bases for V and 2 bases for J; bases not matched to a gene: 7. This CDR3 reads CASSLGTGGAYEQYF. CDR3 coding DNA: TGCGCCAGCAGCCTCGGAACGGGAGGGGCCTACGAGCAGTACTTC.

The chain carries TRBV7-9 and TRBJ2-3; TRBD1 aligns across 11 bases. This CDR3 region has 14 residues. Per the germline V gene, CDR1 is SEHNR and CDR2 is FQNEAQ (reference sequence). J lost 4 bases, V lost 6 bases, and 3 bases had no gene match. Here the CDR3 DNA reads TGTGCCAGCAGGGGGGGACAGGGGGCAGATACGCAGTATTTT. It encodes CASRGGQGADTQYF.

The chain carries TRBV7-2 and TRBJ1-2, with TRBD1 as a possible D gene (5 bases). The germline V gene has CDR1 SGHTA and CDR2 FQGNSA. CDR3 length equals 14 residues. The germline V and J ends were trimmed by 0 bases and 5 bases, with 10 bases remaining between them. The CDR3, as DNA: TGTGCCAGCAGCTTAGCAGGGGCCCCGTATGGCTACACCTTC. Protein sequence: CASSLAGAPYGYTF.

The V call is TRBV23-1, the J call TRBJ2-7; D is perhaps TRBD2 (6 bases). TRBV23-1 is noted as an ORF with a role that remains uncertain. This CDR3 comprises 12 residues. V lost 0 bases to trimming and J lost 10 bases, with 10 bases between them. The CDR3 DNA reads as TGCGCCAGCAGTCAATCGGGGAGGTTACAGTACTTC. The encoded protein is CASSQSGRLQYF.

The chain employs TRBV2 and TRBJ1-5; D is ambiguous. CDR1 SNHLY and CDR2 FYNNEI come from the germline V gene. V lost 4 bases to trimming and J lost 1 base, with 11 bases between them. This CDR3 has 15 residues. DNA of the CDR3: TGTGCCAGCAGTGCTCACGGGCCCAGCAATCAGCCCCAGCATTTT. Amino acids: CASSAHGPSNQPQHF.

This clone appeared a few times. The V gene is TRBV27, the J gene TRBJ2-1; 7 bases fit TRBD2. The CDR3 has 15 residues. Trimming took 3 bases from V and 2 from J; bases not matched to a gene: 4. The germline gives CDR1 MNHEY, CDR2 SMNVEV (reference sequence). The CDR3 sequence is CASSLWGGAYNEQFF. CDR3 bases: TGTGCCAGCAGTTTGTGGGGAGGGGCCTACAATGAGCAGTTCTTC.

V gene TRBV27 combines with J gene TRBJ2-7; D might be TRBD1 or TRBD2, each matching 5 bases. V shed 8 bases and J shed 6 bases, with 17 bases lying between them. Germline V gene lookup returns CDR1 MNHEY and CDR2 SMNVEV (reference sequence). The CDR3 is 13 amino acids. In DNA form, the CDR3 reads TGTGCCAGCGCGGGCGCAGGGAGTCTCGAGCAGTACTTC. It yields the protein CASAGAGSLEQYF.

The sample holds one count of this clone. The J gene is TRBJ2-1, the V gene TRBV19; maybe TRBD2 (6 bases). The V end was cut by 1 base, the J end by 1 base, with 11 bases between. The CDR3 spans 16 residues. The germline CDR1 and CDR2 sequences are LNHDA and SQIVND (reference sequence). CDR3 coding DNA: TGTGCCAGTAGTATAGGGTGGGCGGGGTCCTACAATGAGCAGTTCTTC. Translation gives CASSIGWAGSYNEQFF.

This clone was detected a few times. This sequence joins TRBV7-9 and TRBJ2-7; tentative D call: TRBD2 (5 bases). The CDR3 has 14 residues. Germline V CDR1 and CDR2: SEHNR, FQNEAQ (reference sequence). V was cut by 1 base and J by 2 bases, with 9 bases left in between. The CDR3 here is CASSLGAAPYEQYF. Here the CDR3 DNA reads TGTGCCAGCAGCTTAGGAGCGGCTCCCTACGAGCAGTACTTC.

The chain employs TRBV11-3 and TRBJ2-2; the D gene is possibly TRBD2 (5 bases). Germline lookup yields CDR1 SGHNT and CDR2 YENEEA. The CDR3 is 17 amino acids. The ends were cut back, 4 bases at V and 0 bases at J, with 15 bases in the middle. This CDR3 is CASSSDRDPANTGELFF. The DNA of the CDR3 is TGTGCCAGCAGCTCTGATCGGGATCCCGCGAACACCGGGGAGCTGTTTTTT.

This clone has only one observation. This chain joins TRBV6-1 and TRBJ2-1; D may match TRBD1 or TRBD2 (5 bases each). The V and J ends lost 6 bases and 11 bases respectively, with 17 bases between them. Germline lookup yields CDR1 MNHNS and CDR2 SASEGT. CDR3 length: 13 residues. Here the CDR3 reads CASSGDAQIQQFF. The DNA of the CDR3 is TGTGCCAGCAGCGGGGACGCCCAAATACAGCAGTTCTTC.

This clone was counted a single time. The gene calls are TRBV29-1 and TRBJ1-1, with D hard to call. With 2 bases removed from V and 1 base from J, the gap between germline ends came to 2 bases. Per the germline V gene, CDR1 is SQVTM and CDR2 is ANQGSEA. The CDR3 has 11 residues. The CDR3 DNA reads as TGCAGCGTTGAAAAGAACACTGAAGCTTTCTTT. Protein: CSVEKNTEAFF.

The chain recombines TRBV19 with TRBJ2-1; no clear D. Trimming took off 0 bases at V and 10 bases at J, with 10 bases between the two ends. The CDR3 has 13 residues. Germline CDR1 reads LNHDA; CDR2 reads SQIVND (reference sequence). CDR3 in DNA: TGTGCCAGTAGTATAGATTTGAAGGGAGAGCAGTTCTTC. This encodes CASSIDLKGEQFF.

This clone has only one observation. V is TRBV7-9 and J is TRBJ1-4; 7 bases match TRBD1. V lost 5 bases and J lost 9; bases outside the gene matches: 6. The V gene's germline CDR1 is SEHNR and CDR2 FQNEAQ (reference sequence). CDR3 size: 13 residues. CDR3 nucleotides: TGTGCCAGCAGCAACCGGGACAGCAAAAAACTGTTTTTT. It encodes CASSNRDSKKLFF.

The chain carries TRBV10-3 and TRBJ2-7; 11 bases are shared with TRBD1. Trimming removed 10 bases from V and 2 bases from J; junction bases left unmatched: 7. Germline CDR1 reads ENHRY; CDR2 reads SYGVKD. The length of the CDR3 is 14 residues. CDR3 region: CATWTGGSAYEQYF. The CDR3, as DNA: TGTGCCACCTGGACAGGGGGCAGCGCCTACGAGCAGTACTTC.

The chain joins TRBV10-3 to TRBJ1-2; 11 nucleotides line up with TRBD1. Germline CDR1 and CDR2: ENHRY and SYGVKD. The length of the CDR3 is 17 residues. Trimming at V came to 2 bases and at J to 5 bases, leaving 10 bases not matched to a gene. The DNA for the CDR3 is TGTGCCATCAGTGAGGTGTTTGGACAGGGGGCGCGTTATGGCTACACCTTC. It encodes CAISEVFGQGARYGYTF.

V usage is TRBV30 and J usage is TRBJ1-3; D gene ambiguous. Germline CDR1 reads GTSNPN; CDR2 reads SVGIG (reference sequence). The CDR3 totals 13 residues. V was pared by 6 bases and J by 4 bases, with 13 bases between. Written as DNA, the CDR3 is TGTGCCTGTCCCGGGCAGCCCGGAAACACCATATATTTT. It codes for CACPGQPGNTIYF.

The chain uses TRBV19 and TRBJ1-2; TRBD1 aligns across 8 bases. The germline V gene has CDR1 LNHDA and CDR2 SQIVND (reference sequence). Losses at the gene ends were 5 bases for V and 4 bases for J; bases not matched to a gene: 6. This CDR3 is built from 14 residues. The CDR3 loop reads CASSAGQGAYGYTF. CDR3 nucleotide sequence: TGTGCCAGTAGTGCCGGACAGGGCGCCTATGGCTACACCTTC.

The genes are TRBV2 and TRBJ1-1, with TRBD1 identical over 10 bases. The CDR3 runs to 15 residues. Trimming removed 6 bases from V and 8 bases from J; junction bases left unmatched: 12. Per the germline V gene, CDR1 is SNHLY and CDR2 is FYNNEI. CDR3 coding DNA: TGTGCCAGCAGCCACGACAGGGGGCGATCGGCGGAAGCTTTCTTT. It yields the protein CASSHDRGRSAEAFF. Combining the CDR3 with reference TRBV2 and TRBJ1-1 gives the whole variable domain EPEVTQTPSHQVTQMGQEVILRCVPISNHLYFYWYRQILGQKVEFLVSFYNNEISEKSEIFDDQFSVERPDGSNFTLKIRSTKLEDSAMYFCASSHDRGRSAEAFFGQGTRLTVV.